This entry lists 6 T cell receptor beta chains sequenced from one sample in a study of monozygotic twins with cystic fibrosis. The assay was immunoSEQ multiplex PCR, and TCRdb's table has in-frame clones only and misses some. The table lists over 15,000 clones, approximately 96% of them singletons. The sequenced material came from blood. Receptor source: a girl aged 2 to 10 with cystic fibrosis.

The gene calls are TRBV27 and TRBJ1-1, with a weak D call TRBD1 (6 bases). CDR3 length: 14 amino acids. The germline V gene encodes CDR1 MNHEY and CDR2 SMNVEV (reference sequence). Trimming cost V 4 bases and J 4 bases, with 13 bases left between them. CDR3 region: CASSSRWDTTEAFF. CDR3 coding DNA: TGTGCCAGCAGTTCCCGCTGGGACACCACTGAAGCTTTCTTT.

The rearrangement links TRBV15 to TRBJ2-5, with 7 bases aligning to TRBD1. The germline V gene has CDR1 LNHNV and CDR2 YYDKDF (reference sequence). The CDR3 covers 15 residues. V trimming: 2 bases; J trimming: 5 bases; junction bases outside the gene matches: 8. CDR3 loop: CATSRQGENRETQYF. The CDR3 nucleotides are TGTGCCACCAGCAGACAGGGGGAAAACAGGGAGACCCAGTACTTC. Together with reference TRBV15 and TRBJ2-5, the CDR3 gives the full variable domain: DAMVIQNPRYQVTQFGKPVTLSCSQTLNHNVMYWYQQKSSQAPKLLFHYYDKDFNNEADTPDNFQSRRPNTSFCFLDIRSPGLGDTAMYLCATSRQGENRETQYFGPGTRLLVL.

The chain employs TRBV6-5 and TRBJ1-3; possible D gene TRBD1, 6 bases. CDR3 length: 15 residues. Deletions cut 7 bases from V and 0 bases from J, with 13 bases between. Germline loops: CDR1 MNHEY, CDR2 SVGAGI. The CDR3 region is CASTPGADSGNTIYF. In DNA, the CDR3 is TGTGCCAGCACCCCAGGGGCAGACTCTGGAAACACCATATATTTT.

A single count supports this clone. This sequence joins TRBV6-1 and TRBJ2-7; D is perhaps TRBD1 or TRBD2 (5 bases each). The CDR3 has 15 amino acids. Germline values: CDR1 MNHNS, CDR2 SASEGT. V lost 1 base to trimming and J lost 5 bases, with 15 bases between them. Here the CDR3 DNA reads TGTGCCAGCAGTGAAGTCACAGGTTCGCGGGACGAGCAGTACTTC. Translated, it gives CASSEVTGSRDEQYF.

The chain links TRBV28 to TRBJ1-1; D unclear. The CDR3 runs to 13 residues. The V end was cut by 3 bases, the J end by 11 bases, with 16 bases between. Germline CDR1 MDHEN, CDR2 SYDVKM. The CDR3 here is CASSFVRGSRAFF. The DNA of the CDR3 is TGTGCCAGCAGTTTTGTCCGAGGGTCTCGGGCTTTCTTT.

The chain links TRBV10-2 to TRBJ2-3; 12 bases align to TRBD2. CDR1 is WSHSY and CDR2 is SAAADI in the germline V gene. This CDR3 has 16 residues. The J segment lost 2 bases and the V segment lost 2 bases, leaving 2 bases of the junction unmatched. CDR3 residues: CASSETSGGFTDTQYF. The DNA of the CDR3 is TGCGCCAGCAGTGAGACTAGCGGGGGGTTCACAGATACGCAGTATTTT.